Following are 9 T cell receptor beta chains from one sample sequenced in a study of blood T cells in healthy people across ages (dated by TCRdb to between 2014 and 2017). Libraries came from 5' RACE. These reads were obtained on an Illumina HiSeq 2500. A second PCR of roughly 7 to 11 cycles was performed with a sample-barcoded 5' primer and a J-beta primer mix. The public sequencing data were trimmed at Q25 with fastp and processed into clonotypes with MiXCR by TCRdb, which kept only in-frame beta chains. Merged by CDR3 protein, the rows form single entries marked with the most common genes and DNA. The sample table records 980,000 or so distinct CDR3 sequences; 40% to 60% of these occur just once. Roughly 13% of the sample lies in the top ten. Sequencing input: blood. Receptors originate from a young man in good health.

This clonotype was counted between two and nine times. The chain joins TRBV7-9 to TRBJ1-6; 7 nucleotides agree with TRBD1. This CDR3 is 14 amino acids long. V was pared by 5 bases and J by 13 bases, with 11 bases of the junction left unmatched. Germline V gene data show CDR1 as SEHNR and CDR2 as FQNEAQ (reference sequence). The CDR3 nucleotides are TGTGCCAGCAGCCCCTACCGGGACAGAGTTCCCCTCCACTTT. Translation: CASSPYRDRVPLHF.

In its sample, this clonotype was seen a few times. This chain uses TRBV12-3 or TRBV12-4 with TRBJ1-2, with 11 bases matching TRBD1. This CDR3 has 14 residues. After removal of 7 bases from V and 3 bases from J, the junction contained 4 bases not matched to a gene. The CDR3 spells CASKPDRGHYGYTF. The CDR3 region has the DNA TGTGCCAGCAAACCGGACAGGGGGCACTATGGCTACACCTTC.

At least ten counts were recorded for this clonotype. This chain links TRBV6-4 with TRBJ2-3; D unclear. With 6 bases removed from V and 4 bases from J, the gap between germline ends came to 17 bases. The CDR3 has 15 residues. Looked up from germline, CDR1 is MRHNA and CDR2 is SNTAGT. The CDR3 reads CASSDAPTSPDTQYF. The CDR3 DNA reads as TGTGCCAGCAGCGACGCCCCAACATCCCCAGATACGCAGTATTTT.

The rearrangement joins TRBV28 to TRBJ2-3; 7 nucleotides agree with TRBD1. The V gene end was trimmed by 6 bases and the J gene end by 2 bases; junction bases not matched to a gene: 8. Per germline, CDR1 MDHEN and CDR2 SYDVKM. The length of the CDR3 is 15 residues. The DNA of the CDR3 is TGTGCCAGCAGGACCCGGGACAGCGACACAGATACGCAGTATTTT. Translation gives CASRTRDSDTDTQYF. Drawing the rest from reference TRBV28 and TRBJ2-3, the complete variable domain is DVKVTQSSRYLVKRTGEKVFLECVQDMDHENMFWYRQDPGLGLRLIYFSYDVKMKEKGDIPEGYSVSREKKERFSLILESASTNQTSMYLCASRTRDSDTDTQYFGPGTRLTVL.

This clonotype was detected only a few times. The CDR3 nucleotides are TGCGCCAGCAGCCCCGTAGGCCAGCGCCAAGAGACCCAGTACTTC. It specifies CASSPVGQRQETQYF. The V call is TRBV4-1, the J call TRBJ2-5, with D hard to call. The CDR3 sequence is 15 residues long. Germline lookup yields CDR1 MGHRA and CDR2 YSYEKL. The V gene lost 4 bases and the J gene lost 1 base, with 13 bases spanning the gap.

This chain links TRBV2 with TRBJ1-2, with 10 bases fitting TRBD1. The germline V gene encodes CDR1 SNHLY and CDR2 FYNNEI. The ends lost 6 bases at V and 6 bases at J; junction bases unmatched: 7. This CDR3 has 14 amino acids. The CDR3 region is CASSPDRGIDGYTF. CDR3 in DNA: TGTGCCAGCAGCCCGGACAGGGGGATCGATGGCTACACCTTC.

V and J are TRBV4-2 and TRBJ2-1; the match to TRBD2 covers 8 bases. Germline trimming cut 6 bases from V and 9 bases from J; bases unmatched to any gene: 10. The CDR3 length is 14 residues. Germline CDR1 and CDR2: LGHNA and YNFKEQ. As DNA, the CDR3 is TGTGCCAGCAGTCCCGGGACTAGGGTGGCTGAGCAGTTCTTC. Residues: CASSPGTRVAEQFF.

This clonotype was counted between two and nine times. CDR3 amino acids: CAISEFSYEQYF. CDR3 in DNA: TGTGCCATCAGTGAGTTTTCCTACGAGCAGTACTTC. The rearrangement links TRBV10-3 to TRBJ2-7; no clear D gene. Germline V gene sequence: CDR1 ENHRY, CDR2 SYGVKD. This CDR3 has 12 amino acids. The ends were cut back, 1 base at V and 1 base at J, with 2 bases in the middle.

This clonotype occurred a few times. The chain links TRBV10-3 to TRBJ2-7; D gene ambiguous. The CDR3 covers 12 residues. V lost 8 bases to trimming and J lost 3 bases, with 11 bases between them. Germline V gene sequence: CDR1 ENHRY, CDR2 SYGVKD. The CDR3 DNA is TGTGCCATCGGCTGGGTTGGCTACGAGCAGTACTTC. Its translation is CAIGWVGYEQYF.